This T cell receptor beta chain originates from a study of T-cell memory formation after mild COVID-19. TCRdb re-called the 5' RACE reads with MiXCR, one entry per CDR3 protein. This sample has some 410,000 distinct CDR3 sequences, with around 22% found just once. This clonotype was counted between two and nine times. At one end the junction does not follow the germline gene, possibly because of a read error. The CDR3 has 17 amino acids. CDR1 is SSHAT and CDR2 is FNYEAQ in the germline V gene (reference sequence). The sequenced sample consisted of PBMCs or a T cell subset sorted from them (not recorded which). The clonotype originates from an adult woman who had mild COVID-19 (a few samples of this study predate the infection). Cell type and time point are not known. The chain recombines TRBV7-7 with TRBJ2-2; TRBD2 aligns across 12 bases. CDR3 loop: CASSLVETSGRIGELFF. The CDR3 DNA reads TGTGCTAGCAGCTTAGTGGAGACTAGCGGGAGAATCGGGGAGCTGTTTTTT.